The rows below give T cell receptor beta chains drawn from one sample of a study of radiotherapy plus CTLA-4 blockade in lung cancer. Method: immunoSEQ multiplex PCR; TCRdb's copy keeps in-frame clones and lacks some. The sample records 80,000 to 95,000 clones, about four fifths being singletons. Sequenced here: peripheral blood, sampled from a patient treated with radiotherapy plus ipilimumab. The receptors were sampled from a human donor with non-small cell lung cancer that progressed on radiotherapy plus ipilimumab. Both conserved end residues are part of each CDR3. A D gene is named only where the DNA matches it firmly. Part of the rows lack a size; the others show once, few, many or a class for expanded clones.

.	TRBV11-3	TRBJ2-1	.	CASSDTFYNEQFF	TGTGCCAGCAGCGACACCTTTTACAATGAGCAGTTCTTC
.	TRBV5-4	TRBJ1-1	TRBD1	CASSLDRDTEAFF	TGTGCCAGCAGCCTAGACAGGGACACTGAAGCTTTCTTT
.	TRBV28	TRBJ1-1	.	CASSYRADAEAFF	TGTGCCAGCAGTTACCGCGCTGACGCTGAAGCTTTCTTT
.	TRBV30	TRBJ1-4	.	CAWRLVSAFNEKLFF	TGTGCCTGGAGGCTCGTATCGGCTTTCAATGAAAAACTGTTTTTT
few	TRBV19	TRBJ1-4	.	CASRPAPGTSEKLFF	TGTGCCAGTAGGCCAGCCCCGGGGACCTCCGAAAAACTGTTTTTT
.	TRBV6-1	TRBJ1-5	.	CASSEVSGGGQPQHF	TGTGCCAGCAGTGAAGTTAGCGGGGGAGGACAGCCCCAGCATTTT
.	TRBV6-1	TRBJ2-5	TRBD1	CASRTQGAGETQYF	TGTGCCAGTAGAACCCAGGGGGCGGGGGAGACCCAGTACTTC
.	TRBV5-1	TRBJ2-2	.	CASSLAVGNTGELFF	TGCGCCAGCAGCTTGGCTGTAGGGAACACCGGGGAGCTGTTTTTT
.	TRBV6-1	TRBJ1-5	.	CASSDRRMHF	TGTGCCAGCAGTGATCGACGGATGCACTTT
.	TRBV6-1	TRBJ2-5	TRBD1	CASRRGPQETQYF	TGTGCCAGCAGGAGGGGGCCTCAAGAGACCCAGTACTTC
.	TRBV5-4	TRBJ2-4	TRBD2	CASRSGTSGKNIQYF	TGTGCCAGCAGAAGCGGGACTAGCGGTAAAAACATTCAGTACTTC
.	TRBV11-3	TRBJ2-1	.	CASSLVTSNEQFF	TGTGCCAGCAGCTTGGTTACGAGCAATGAGCAGTTCTTC
.	TRBV2	TRBJ2-2	.	CASSESGHGELFF	TGTGCCAGCAGTGAATCGGGGCACGGGGAGCTGTTTTTT
.	TRBV6-1	TRBJ2-7	TRBD1	CASSHTGGHEQYF	TGTGCCAGCAGTCATACAGGGGGCCACGAGCAGTACTTC
few	TRBV6-1	TRBJ1-5	TRBD1	CASSEQGGNQPQHF	TGTGCCAGCAGTGAACAGGGGGGGAATCAGCCCCAGCATTTT
.	TRBV11-2	TRBJ2-1	TRBD1	CASRGNRGPLGTYNEQFF	TGTGCCAGCAGGGGCAACAGGGGGCCGTTAGGGACCTACAATGAGCAGTTCTTC
.	TRBV6-1	TRBJ1-4	.	CASSVFAGRSTNEKLFF	TGTGCCAGCAGTGTGTTTGCCGGGAGAAGCACTAATGAAAAACTGTTTTTT
many	TRBV30	TRBJ2-7	.	CAWGSYEQYF	TGTGCCTGGGGATCCTACGAGCAGTACTTC
.	TRBV6-6	TRBJ2-7	.	CAIGLGEQYF	TGTGCCATCGGCTTGGGGGAGCAGTACTTC
.	TRBV29-1	TRBJ2-1	.	CSVEDPWSSYNEQFF	TGCAGCGTTGAAGATCCTTGGAGCTCCTACAATGAGCAGTTCTTC
.	TRBV5-1	TRBJ2-3	TRBD2	CASSWSLAGYADTQYF	TGCGCCAGCAGTTGGTCTTTAGCGGGATACGCAGATACGCAGTATTTT
.	TRBV27	TRBJ1-1	TRBD1	CASSPNRGGKYTEAFF	TGTGCCAGCAGCCCCAACAGGGGCGGTAAGTACACTGAAGCTTTCTTT
.	TRBV20-1	TRBJ2-5	.	CSARSEETQYF	TGCAGTGCTAGATCTGAAGAGACCCAGTACTTC
.	TRBV29-1	TRBJ1-4	TRBD1	CSVVERGQIEKLFF	TGCAGCGTGGTGGAAAGGGGGCAAATTGAAAAACTGTTTTTT
.	TRBV19	TRBJ2-2	.	CASSIGATRTGELFF	TGTGCCAGTAGTATAGGGGCGACGAGGACCGGGGAGCTGTTTTTT
.	TRBV15	TRBJ2-3	.	CATGTSTDTQYF	TGTGCCACCGGGACAAGCACAGATACGCAGTATTTT
.	TRBV6-4	TRBJ1-1	TRBD1	CASSRTGNTEAFF	TGTGCCAGCAGTCGGACAGGGAACACTGAAGCTTTCTTT
many	TRBV7-9	TRBJ1-3	.	CASSLFTQGNTIYF	TGTGCCAGCAGCTTATTTACTCAAGGAAACACCATATATTTT
.	TRBV4-1	TRBJ1-6	.	CASSHLTGSSYNSPLHF	TGCGCCAGCAGCCACCTGACGGGGAGCTCCTATAATTCACCCCTCCACTTT
.	TRBV27	TRBJ2-3	.	CASIPRRGPGSTDTQYF	TGTGCCAGCATCCCGCGCCGGGGTCCGGGTAGCACAGATACGCAGTATTTT
.	TRBV11-2	TRBJ1-1	TRBD1	CASSFRGGLNTEAFF	TGTGCCAGCAGCTTCAGGGGGGGATTGAACACTGAAGCTTTCTTT
.	TRBV27	TRBJ2-7	.	CASSFVPVDEQYF	TGTGCCAGCAGTTTCGTCCCGGTTGACGAGCAGTACTTC
.	TRBV10-3	TRBJ1-1	.	CAISGNTEAFF	TGTGCCATCAGTGGTAACACTGAAGCTTTCTTT
.	TRBV29-1	TRBJ2-1	TRBD1	CSVDLLGDRGGNEQFF	TGCAGCGTTGATCTACTTGGGGACAGGGGAGGGAATGAGCAGTTCTTC
.	TRBV4-1	TRBJ1-2	.	CASSEIPLANYGYTF	TGCGCCAGTTCAGAGATCCCGTTAGCTAACTATGGCTACACCTTC
.	TRBV7-8	TRBJ1-1	.	CASSSPLQSMNTEAFF	TGTGCCAGCAGCTCCCCTCTACAGAGTATGAACACTGAAGCTTTCTTT
few	TRBV10-3	TRBJ2-3	TRBD1	CAIDGDRGPPDTQYF	TGTGCCATCGACGGGGACAGGGGGCCTCCAGATACGCAGTATTTT
.	TRBV10-3	TRBJ1-2	TRBD1	CAIRGQGANYGYTF	TGTGCCATCAGGGGACAGGGTGCAAACTATGGCTACACCTTC
.	TRBV5-4	TRBJ1-1	.	CASSPQPRGQNTEAFF	TGTGCCAGCAGCCCCCAACCGAGGGGACAGAACACTGAAGCTTTCTTT
.	TRBV19	TRBJ2-3	.	CASRLQGNTDTQYF	TGTGCCAGTAGACTTCAGGGGAACACAGATACGCAGTATTTT
.	TRBV9	TRBJ2-7	.	CASSERAQTSLHEQYF	TGTGCCAGCAGCGAGCGGGCCCAGACATCTCTCCACGAGCAGTACTTC
.	TRBV4-2	TRBJ2-1	.	CASSQERTSNEQFF	TGTGCCAGCAGCCAAGAAAGGACTTCTAATGAGCAGTTCTTC
.	TRBV27	TRBJ1-2	TRBD1	CASSPGTGMFYGYTF	TGTGCCAGCAGTCCCGGGACAGGGATGTTCTATGGCTACACCTTC
few	TRBV7-8	TRBJ2-2	TRBD2	CASTAIAGTHTGELFF	TGTGCCAGCACCGCCATAGCGGGAACCCACACCGGGGAGCTGTTTTTT
.	TRBV7-2	TRBJ1-2	.	CASSLALGPDYGYTF	TGTGCCAGCAGCTTAGCTTTGGGGCCTGACTATGGCTACACCTTC